The 17 T cell receptor beta chains presented below share a single source sample, sequenced in a study of blood T cells in healthy people across ages. For the second PCR, which ran for about 7 to 12 cycles, a sample-barcoded 5' primer and a J-beta primer mix were used. In TCRdb, the 5' RACE reads were re-called with MiXCR into one record per CDR3 protein. The sample consists of roughly 730,000 distinct CDR3 sequences, more than 55% of them appearing once. Sequencing was done on a sample of blood. The receptors shown here come from a man aged 35-49 years in good health.

This chain links TRBV20-1 with TRBJ2-7, with TRBD1 identical over 10 bases. CDR1 is DFQATT and CDR2 is SNEGSKA in the germline V gene (reference sequence). J was trimmed by 6 bases and V by 6 bases; bases with no gene match: 14. The CDR3 length is 15 residues. CDR3 protein: CSAQQRGDRGSEQYF. The CDR3 DNA sequence: TGCAGTGCCCAACAACGGGGGGACAGGGGTTCCGAGCAGTACTTC.

This clonotype was found a few times. The chain has TRBV5-1 and TRBJ2-1, with D perhaps TRBD1 (6 bases). The CDR3 runs to 16 residues. CDR1 is SGHRS, CDR2 YFSETQ, per germline. V was clipped by 2 bases and J by 0 bases, with 12 bases between them. The CDR3 loop is CASSFPPGASYNEQFF. For the CDR3, the DNA is TGCGCCAGCAGCTTCCCACCAGGGGCCTCCTACAATGAGCAGTTCTTC. The variable domain in full, completed from reference TRBV5-1 and TRBJ2-1, reads KAGVTQTPRYLIKTRGQQVTLSCSPISGHRSVSWYQQTPGQGLQFLFEYFSETQRNKGNFPGRFSGRQFSNSRSEMNVSTLELGDSALYLCASSFPPGASYNEQFFGPGTRLTVL.

The table lists this clonotype with a few counts. This chain connects TRBV20-1 to TRBJ1-5, with D hard to call. V was pared by 6 bases and J by 2 bases, with 23 bases between. The CDR3 loop spans 17 amino acids. From germline, CDR1 is DFQATT and CDR2 SNEGSKA (reference sequence). Here the CDR3 reads CSATNPGTVPGNQPQHF. CDR3 in DNA: TGCAGTGCAACAAACCCGGGTACCGTACCGGGCAATCAGCCCCAGCATTTT.

The rearrangement uses TRBV29-1 and TRBJ2-1; 9 nucleotides align to TRBD1. Trimming at V came to 7 bases and at J to 6 bases, leaving 10 bases not matched to a gene. This CDR3 has 14 residues. CDR1 and CDR2 from the germline V gene are SQVTM and ANQGSEA. Here the CDR3 reads CSAAGTGNSNEQFF. CDR3 sequence (DNA): TGCAGCGCCGCCGGGACAGGGAACAGCAATGAGCAGTTCTTC.

In its sample, this clonotype was seen a few times. The CDR3 spells CASSFRGDYGYTF. The CDR3 DNA is TGTGCCAGCAGCTTCAGGGGGGACTATGGCTACACCTTC. The V gene is TRBV7-2, the J gene TRBJ1-2; 7 positions agree with TRBD1. The CDR3 is 13 amino acids. Germline V gives CDR1 SGHTA, CDR2 FQGNSA. The V gene end was trimmed by 3 bases and the J gene end by 3 bases; junction bases not matched to a gene: 1.

The rearrangement links TRBV2 to TRBJ1-4; TRBD1 is a possible D gene (6 bases). CDR3 length: 17 amino acids. V was shortened by 5 bases and J by 4 bases, with 20 bases between the two germline ends. From germline, CDR1 is SNHLY and CDR2 FYNNEI. Here the CDR3 DNA reads TGTGCCAGCAGTCCCCCCCCCAAGGGGGTAATTAATGAAAAACTGTTTTTT. Its protein is CASSPPPKGVINEKLFF.

This sequence joins TRBV28 and TRBJ1-2; a weak D match, TRBD1 (5 bases). Looked up from germline, CDR1 is MDHEN and CDR2 is SYDVKM. The ends were cut back, 4 bases at V and 7 bases at J, with 16 bases in the middle. This CDR3 spans 14 amino acids. The CDR3 nucleotides read TGTGCCAGCAGTTCGTACGACCCAGGGTTTGGCTACACCTTC. It translates to CASSSYDPGFGYTF.

The V call is TRBV5-1, the J call TRBJ2-3; D may match TRBD1 or TRBD2 (5 bases each). Trimming removed 0 bases at V and 2 bases at J, with 16 bases between. The CDR3 covers 17 residues. CDR1 SGHRS and CDR2 YFSETQ come from the germline V gene. The CDR3 loop is CASSLEGRRIATDTQYF. The CDR3 nucleotides read TGCGCCAGCAGCTTGGAGGGACGGCGGATAGCCACAGATACGCAGTATTTT.

The V and J genes are TRBV27 and TRBJ2-5; 7 nucleotides align to TRBD1. The CDR3 has 14 amino acids. After removal of 3 bases from V and 2 bases from J, the junction contained 3 bases not matched to a gene. The germline V gene encodes CDR1 MNHEY and CDR2 SMNVEV (reference sequence). The CDR3: CASSLWGQQETQYF. DNA for the CDR3: TGTGCCAGCAGTTTGTGGGGACAGCAAGAGACCCAGTACTTC.

The rearrangement uses TRBV6-5 and TRBJ1-2; maybe TRBD1 (5 bases). This CDR3 has 13 residues. Trimming left V 8 bases short and J 2 bases short, with 12 bases between. Germline CDR1 MNHEY, CDR2 SVGAGI. The CDR3 reads CASCGGGNYGYTF. The CDR3, as DNA: TGTGCCAGCTGCGGGGGGGGAAACTATGGCTACACCTTC.

This clonotype was recorded once. This chain links TRBV25-1 with TRBJ2-5; D unresolved. The CDR3 is 16 amino acids. Trimming stripped 5 bases from V and 4 bases from J, with 20 bases between. Germline V gene lookup returns CDR1 MGHDK and CDR2 SYGVNS. CDR3 protein: CASSTLRQPWGETQYF. The CDR3, as DNA: TGTGCCAGCAGTACTCTTCGGCAACCCTGGGGAGAGACCCAGTACTTC.

The count of this clonotype is one. An end of the junction differs from the germline gene, which may be a read error. The gene calls are TRBV20-1 and TRBJ1-1; D is uncertain. The CDR3 contains 14 residues. Germline lookup yields CDR1 DFQATT and CDR2 SNEGSKA (reference sequence). The CDR3 reads CSVREGGDSDEAFF. The DNA for the CDR3 is TGCAGTGTTAGAGAAGGAGGAGATAGCGACGAAGCTTTCTTT.

There are a few counts of this clonotype. The chain links TRBV20-1 to TRBJ1-4; 10 bases line up with TRBD1. The CDR3 is 15 amino acids. V trimming: 3 bases; J trimming: 8 bases; junction bases outside the gene matches: 9. Per germline, CDR1 DFQATT and CDR2 SNEGSKA (reference sequence). The CDR3 is CSARPRDRGREKLFF. The CDR3 DNA is TGCAGTGCTAGGCCCCGGGACAGGGGTAGGGAAAAACTGTTTTTT.

The CDR3 loop reads CSASRGIGNQPQHF. The DNA for the CDR3 is TGCAGTGCTAGTAGGGGCATTGGCAATCAGCCCCAGCATTTT. The chain joins TRBV20-1 to TRBJ1-5; maybe TRBD1 (5 bases). Trimming took off 3 bases at V and 2 bases at J, with 11 bases between the two ends. The CDR3 is 14 amino acids. Per germline, CDR1 DFQATT and CDR2 SNEGSKA (reference sequence).

This clonotype has just a few counts. This chain connects TRBV29-1 to TRBJ2-7; D perhaps matches TRBD1 (6 bases). V was pared by 6 bases and J by 6 bases, with 12 bases between. The V gene's germline CDR1 is SQVTM and CDR2 ANQGSEA. The CDR3 spans 11 residues. CDR3: CSVETGCEQYF. CDR3 bases: TGCAGCGTGGAAACAGGGTGCGAGCAGTACTTC.

This chain links TRBV3-1 with TRBJ1-5; D is undetermined. Germline V gene data show CDR1 as LGHDT and CDR2 as YNNKEL (reference sequence). Trimming took off 1 base at V and 1 base at J, with 8 bases between the two ends. The CDR3 length is 15 residues. The CDR3 nucleotides read TGTGCCAGCAGCCAAGGACAAGAGAGCAATCAGCCCCAGCATTTT. Its translation is CASSQGQESNQPQHF.

This chain uses TRBV28 with TRBJ1-1, with D possibly TRBD1 on 5 matching bases. From germline, CDR1 is MDHEN and CDR2 SYDVKM. This CDR3 has 13 residues. V shed 7 bases and J shed 7 bases, with 16 bases lying between them. The CDR3 region is CASIPPGLDEAFF. DNA for the CDR3: TGTGCCAGCATTCCCCCAGGGTTAGATGAAGCTTTCTTT. Using reference TRBV28 and TRBJ1-1 for the parts outside the CDR3, the full variable domain is DVKVTQSSRYLVKRTGEKVFLECVQDMDHENMFWYRQDPGLGLRLIYFSYDVKMKEKGDIPEGYSVSREKKERFSLILESASTNQTSMYLCASIPPGLDEAFFGQGTRLTVV.